These 16 T cell receptor beta chains came from one sample sequenced in a study of T cell responses to AZD1222 COVID-19 vaccine. Sequencing was performed with immunoSEQ multiplex PCR; in TCRdb, only in-frame clones are kept and a portion is missing. The repertoire holds about 110,000 clones, with just under 95% as singletons. The sample in question was peripheral blood, obtained on day 0 of AZD1222 vaccination. The receptors were sampled from an adult in good health.

The CDR3: CASSLRQPQHF. The CDR3 coding sequence is TGTGCCAGCAGCCTAAGACAGCCCCAGCATTTT. This rearrangement joins TRBV5-8 to TRBJ1-5; D is unresolved. This CDR3 is built from 11 residues. Germline V gene lookup returns CDR1 SGHTS and CDR2 YDEGEE. V was shortened by 4 bases and J by 7 bases, with 6 bases between the two germline ends.

The J gene is TRBJ1-4, the V gene TRBV5-1; D is uncertain. Deletions cut 4 bases from V and 0 bases from J, with 7 bases between. Looked up from germline, CDR1 is SGHRS and CDR2 is YFSETQ. This CDR3 has 14 amino acids. The CDR3 DNA sequence: TGCGCCAGCAGCCCCGATGCAACTAATGAAAAACTGTTTTTT. Protein: CASSPDATNEKLFF.

The chain recombines TRBV18 with TRBJ2-7, with 7 bases matching TRBD1. The CDR3 covers 14 residues. Germline V lookup: CDR1 KGHSH, CDR2 LQKENI. The ends lost 5 bases at V and 5 bases at J; junction bases unmatched: 9. The CDR3 protein is CASSSRQGMHEQYF. The CDR3 region has the DNA TGTGCCAGCTCATCCCGACAGGGAATGCACGAGCAGTACTTC.

This clone occurred a few times. The genes are TRBV10-3 and TRBJ2-3, with D possibly matching TRBD1 (6 bases). CDR1 ENHRY and CDR2 SYGVKD come from the germline V gene. The CDR3 is 16 residues long. V lost 4 bases and J 1 base, leaving 15 bases between the germline ends. The CDR3 coding sequence is TGTGCCATCAGTGCACAACAGGGACCTGGCACAGATACGCAGTATTTT. It is translated as CAISAQQGPGTDTQYF.

The chain uses TRBV5-1 and TRBJ2-7; a possible D gene is TRBD1 (5 bases). The V gene lost 0 bases and the J gene lost 2 bases, with 9 bases spanning the gap. CDR1 is SGHRS, CDR2 YFSETQ, per germline. The CDR3 spans 14 residues. CDR3 residues: CASSLEAGTYEQYF. For the CDR3, the DNA is TGCGCCAGCAGCTTGGAGGCAGGGACCTACGAGCAGTACTTC.

The chain uses TRBV5-5 and TRBJ1-5, with D perhaps TRBD1 (5 bases). The CDR3 is 15 residues long. Trimming took 0 bases from V and 0 from J, leaving 7 bases between them. Germline lookup yields CDR1 SGHKS and CDR2 YYEKEE (reference sequence). The CDR3 sequence: CASSLGQYSNQPQHF. In DNA form, the CDR3 reads TGTGCCAGCAGCTTGGGACAGTATAGCAATCAGCCCCAGCATTTT.

The chain uses TRBV27 and TRBJ2-7; a possible D gene is TRBD2 (6 bases). The V end was cut by 3 bases, the J end by 2 bases, with 14 bases between. This CDR3 has 15 amino acids. Germline V gene lookup returns CDR1 MNHEY and CDR2 SMNVEV (reference sequence). CDR3 in amino acids: CASSFGVGGPYEQYF. In DNA form, the CDR3 reads TGTGCCAGCAGTTTCGGGGTCGGGGGACCCTACGAGCAGTACTTC.

The chain is built from TRBV5-1 and TRBJ1-2; 9 bases match TRBD1. In germline, CDR1 is SGHRS, CDR2 YFSETQ. With V trimmed by 2 bases and J by 3 bases, 8 bases remained unmatched. There are 16 residues in the CDR3. DNA for the CDR3: TGCGCCAGCAGCTTAACTCACAGGGGGCCTTACTATGGCTACACCTTC. Its translation: CASSLTHRGPYYGYTF.

The chain combines TRBV4-1 with TRBJ2-1; D gene uncertain. The CDR3 contains 15 residues. V lost 0 bases and J lost 3, with 9 bases in between. Germline lookup yields CDR1 MGHRA and CDR2 YSYEKL. CDR3 DNA sequence: TGCGCCAGCAGCCAAGATCGCGGTAGCTACAATGAGCAGTTCTTC. Translating gives CASSQDRGSYNEQFF.

V and J are TRBV28 and TRBJ1-5; 7 bases agree with TRBD1. This CDR3 region has 17 residues. Trimming cost V 7 bases and J 0 bases; bases outside gene matches: 12. Germline V lookup: CDR1 MDHEN, CDR2 SYDVKM. CDR3: CASTPTGKGYSNQPQHF. The DNA of the CDR3 is TGTGCCAGCACGCCGACAGGGAAGGGCTATAGCAATCAGCCCCAGCATTTT.

This chain links TRBV5-1 with TRBJ2-3; maybe TRBD2 (6 bases). The CDR3 totals 14 residues. Germline V gives CDR1 SGHRS, CDR2 YFSETQ. V gave up 1 base and J gave up 4 bases, with 10 bases separating them. The CDR3 here is CASSLRGSADTQYF. The DNA for the CDR3 is TGCGCCAGCAGCTTGCGGGGGAGCGCAGATACGCAGTATTTT.

The CDR3 DNA reads TGTGCCAGCAGCTACTCCGGGACAACATACACTGAAGCTTTCTTT. Translated: CASSYSGTTYTEAFF. This rearrangement joins TRBV7-9 to TRBJ1-1, with D perhaps TRBD1 (6 bases). Germline lookup yields CDR1 SEHNR and CDR2 FQNEAQ (reference sequence). CDR3 length: 15 amino acids. Trimming left V 4 bases short and J 3 bases short, with 15 bases between.

V usage is TRBV19 and J usage is TRBJ1-1; D ambiguous. V lost 6 bases, J lost 0 bases, and 14 bases lay in between. The CDR3 is made up of 15 amino acids. Per the germline V gene, CDR1 is LNHDA and CDR2 is SQIVND (reference sequence). This chain's CDR3 is CASSPKDGLNTEAFF. In DNA form, the CDR3 reads TGTGCCAGTAGCCCCAAGGACGGGTTGAACACTGAAGCTTTCTTT.

The chain has TRBV7-8 and TRBJ1-1; D ambiguous. Germline V gives CDR1 SGHVS, CDR2 FQNEAQ. V was trimmed by 2 bases and J by 0 bases, leaving 7 bases between them. The CDR3 runs 14 residues. The CDR3 region is CASSLMEMNTEAFF. The CDR3 bases are TGTGCCAGCAGCTTAATGGAGATGAACACTGAAGCTTTCTTT.

The chain employs TRBV7-9 and TRBJ2-7; D is perhaps TRBD2 (7 bases). CDR1 and CDR2 (germline): SEHNR, FQNEAQ (reference sequence). This CDR3 has 16 residues. Trimming pared 4 bases from V and 0 bases from J, leaving 16 bases between. The chain's CDR3 is CASSSPEGGISYEQYF. The CDR3 DNA is TGTGCCAGCAGCTCACCAGAGGGGGGGATCTCCTACGAGCAGTACTTC.

The gene calls are TRBV2 and TRBJ1-1; 8 bases are shared with TRBD1. Germline loops: CDR1 SNHLY, CDR2 FYNNEI. CDR3 length equals 16 residues. The ends lost 5 bases at V and 5 bases at J; junction bases unmatched: 13. CDR3 sequence (DNA): TGTGCCAGCAGTCATTATCCGGGACAGGAGGGGACTGAAGCTTTCTTT. Translating gives CASSHYPGQEGTEAFF.